The subject of this entry is one T cell receptor beta chain. Its antigen remains unidentified. This specimen comes from a study of T cell responses to AZD1222 COVID-19 vaccine. Study outcomes and limitations: Donors were mostly white British, more females; clonal diversity possibly underestimated.

This CDR3 comprises 12 residues. Deletions cut 1 base from V and 7 bases from J, with 8 bases between. Germline V gene lookup returns CDR1 LGHDT and CDR2 YNNKEL (reference sequence). Clones were sequenced by immunoSEQ multiplex PCR, and TCRdb holds only the in-frame ones, with some missing. The sample comprises about 180,000 clones, around 90% of which are singletons, and 2% to 3% rests with the top ten. The receptor's source is an adult in good health. Specimen: peripheral blood, collected on day 0 of AZD1222 vaccination. This chain connects TRBV3-1 (or the pseudogene TRBV3-2) to TRBJ2-7; D is uncertain. The CDR3 sequence: CASSQVGGEQYF. CDR3 DNA sequence: TGTGCCAGCAGCCAAGTTGGTGGGGAGCAGTACTTC.